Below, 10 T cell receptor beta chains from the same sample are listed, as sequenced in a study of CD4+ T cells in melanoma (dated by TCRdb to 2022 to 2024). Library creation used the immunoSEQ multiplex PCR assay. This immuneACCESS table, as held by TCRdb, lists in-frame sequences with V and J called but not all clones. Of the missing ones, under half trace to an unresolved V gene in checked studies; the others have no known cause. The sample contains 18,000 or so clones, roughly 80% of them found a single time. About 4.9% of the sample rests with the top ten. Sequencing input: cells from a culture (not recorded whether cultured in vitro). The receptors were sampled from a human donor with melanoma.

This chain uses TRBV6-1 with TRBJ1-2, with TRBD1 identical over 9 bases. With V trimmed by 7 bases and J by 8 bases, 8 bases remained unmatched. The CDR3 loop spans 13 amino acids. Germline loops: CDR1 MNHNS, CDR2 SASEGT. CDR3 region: CASTWDRAQGYTF. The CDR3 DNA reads TGTGCCAGCACGTGGGACAGGGCTCAAGGCTACACCTTC.

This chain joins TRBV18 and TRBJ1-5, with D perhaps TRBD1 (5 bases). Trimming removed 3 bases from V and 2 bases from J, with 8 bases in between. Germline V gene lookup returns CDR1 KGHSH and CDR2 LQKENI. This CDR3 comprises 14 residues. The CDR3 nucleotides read TGTGCCAGCTCACCGTGGGGCGGCAATCAGCCCCAGCATTTT. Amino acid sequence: CASSPWGGNQPQHF. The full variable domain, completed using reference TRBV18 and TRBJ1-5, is NAGVMQNPRHLVRRRGQEARLRCSPMKGHSHVYWYRQLPEEGLKFMVYLQKENIIDESGMPKERFSAEFPKEGPSILRIQQVVRGDSAAYFCASSPWGGNQPQHFGDGTRLSIL.

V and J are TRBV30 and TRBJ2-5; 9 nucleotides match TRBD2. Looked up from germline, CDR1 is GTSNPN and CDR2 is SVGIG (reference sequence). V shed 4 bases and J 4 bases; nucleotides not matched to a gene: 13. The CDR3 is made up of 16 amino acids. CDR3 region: CAWTPPGRGGRETQYF. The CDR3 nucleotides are TGTGCCTGGACCCCCCCCGGGCGGGGGGGCCGAGAGACCCAGTACTTC.

The CDR3 region has the DNA TGTGCCAGCACCCTCGGACTCTCGCCCTCTGGGGCCAACGTCCTGACTTTC. Translation: CASTLGLSPSGANVLTF. J is TRBJ2-6 and V is TRBV5-8, with D possibly matching TRBD2 (5 bases). Trimming left V 6 bases short and J 0 bases short, with 16 bases between. Germline V gene sequence: CDR1 SGHTS, CDR2 YDEGEE. This CDR3 comprises 17 residues.

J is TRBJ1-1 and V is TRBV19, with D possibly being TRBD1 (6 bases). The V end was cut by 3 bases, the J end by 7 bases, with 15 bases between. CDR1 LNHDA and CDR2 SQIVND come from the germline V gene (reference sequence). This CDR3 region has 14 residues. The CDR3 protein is CASSMAVGGGEAFF. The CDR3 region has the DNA TGTGCCAGTAGTATGGCTGTGGGGGGCGGTGAAGCTTTCTTT.

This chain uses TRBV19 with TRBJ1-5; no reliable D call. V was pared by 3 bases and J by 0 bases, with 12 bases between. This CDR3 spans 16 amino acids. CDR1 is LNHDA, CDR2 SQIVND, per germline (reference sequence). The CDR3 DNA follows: TGTGCCAGTAGTATGCGGACGGACTATAGCAATCAGCCCCAGCATTTT. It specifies CASSMRTDYSNQPQHF.

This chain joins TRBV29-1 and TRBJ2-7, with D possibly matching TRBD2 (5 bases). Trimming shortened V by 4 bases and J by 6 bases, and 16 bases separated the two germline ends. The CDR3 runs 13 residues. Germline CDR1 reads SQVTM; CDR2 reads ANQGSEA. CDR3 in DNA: TGCAGCGTTGTGGGGATAGGGAGACGCGAGCAGTACTTC. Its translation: CSVVGIGRREQYF.

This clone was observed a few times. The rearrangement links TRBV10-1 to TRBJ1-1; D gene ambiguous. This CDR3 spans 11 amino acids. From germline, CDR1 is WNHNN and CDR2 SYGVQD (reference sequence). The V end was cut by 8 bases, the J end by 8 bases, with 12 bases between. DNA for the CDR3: TGCGCCAGCCGCTGGCCCCGAGAAGCTTTCTTT. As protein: CASRWPREAFF.

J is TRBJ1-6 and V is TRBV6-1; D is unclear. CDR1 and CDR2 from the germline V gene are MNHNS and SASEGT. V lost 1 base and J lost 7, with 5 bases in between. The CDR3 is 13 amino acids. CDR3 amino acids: CASSEESNSPLHF. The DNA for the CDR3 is TGTGCCAGCAGTGAAGAGTCGAATTCACCCCTCCACTTT.

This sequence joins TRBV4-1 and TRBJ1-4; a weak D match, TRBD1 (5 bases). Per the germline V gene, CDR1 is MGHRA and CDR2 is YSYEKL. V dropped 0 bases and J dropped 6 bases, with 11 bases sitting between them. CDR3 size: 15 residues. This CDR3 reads CASSQDPRVDEKLFF. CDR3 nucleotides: TGCGCCAGCAGCCAAGATCCCAGGGTGGATGAAAAACTGTTTTTT.